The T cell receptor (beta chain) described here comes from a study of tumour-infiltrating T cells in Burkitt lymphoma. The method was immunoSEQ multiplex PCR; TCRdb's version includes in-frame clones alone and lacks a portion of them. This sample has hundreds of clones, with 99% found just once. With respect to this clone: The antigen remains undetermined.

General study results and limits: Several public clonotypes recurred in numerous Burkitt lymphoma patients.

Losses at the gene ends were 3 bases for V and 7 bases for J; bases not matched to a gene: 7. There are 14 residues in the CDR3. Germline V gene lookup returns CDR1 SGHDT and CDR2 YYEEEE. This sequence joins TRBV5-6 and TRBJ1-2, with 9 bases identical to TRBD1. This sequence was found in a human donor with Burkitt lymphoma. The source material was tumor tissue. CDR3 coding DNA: TGTGCCAGCAGCTGGGGAGGGGGACAGGGTGGCTACACCTTC. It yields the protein CASSWGGGQGGYTF.